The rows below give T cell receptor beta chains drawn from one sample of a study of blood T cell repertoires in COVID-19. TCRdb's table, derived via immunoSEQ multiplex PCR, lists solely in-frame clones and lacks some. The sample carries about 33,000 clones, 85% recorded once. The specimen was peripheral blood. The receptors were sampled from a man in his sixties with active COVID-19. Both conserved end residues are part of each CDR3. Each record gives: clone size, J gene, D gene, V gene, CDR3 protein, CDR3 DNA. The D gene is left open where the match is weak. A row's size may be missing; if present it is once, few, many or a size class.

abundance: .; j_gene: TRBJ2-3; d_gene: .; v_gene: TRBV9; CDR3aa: CASSSGVTDTQYF; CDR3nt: TGTGCCAGCAGTTCGGGGGTCACAGATACGCAGTATTTT
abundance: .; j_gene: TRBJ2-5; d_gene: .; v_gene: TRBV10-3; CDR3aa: CAISGSGQETQYF; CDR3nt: TGTGCCATCAGTGGTAGCGGACAAGAGACCCAGTACTTC
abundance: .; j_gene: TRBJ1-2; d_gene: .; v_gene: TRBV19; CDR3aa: CASSLGGRESYGYTF; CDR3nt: TGTGCCAGTAGTCTGGGAGGCAGGGAGTCCTATGGCTACACCTTC
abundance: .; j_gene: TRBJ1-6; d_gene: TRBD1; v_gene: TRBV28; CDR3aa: CASSWDRVESPLHF; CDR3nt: TGTGCCAGCAGTTGGGACAGGGTAGAATCACCCCTCCACTTT
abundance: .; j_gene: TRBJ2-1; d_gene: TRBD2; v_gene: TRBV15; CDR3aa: CATSSRTSGFVSYNEQFF; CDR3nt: TGTGCCACCAGCTCCCGGACTAGCGGGTTCGTCTCCTACAATGAGCAGTTCTTC
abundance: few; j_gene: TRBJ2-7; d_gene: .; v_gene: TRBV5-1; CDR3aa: CASSLFGQYGEQYF; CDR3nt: TGCGCCAGCAGCTTGTTCGGACAGTATGGCGAGCAGTACTTC
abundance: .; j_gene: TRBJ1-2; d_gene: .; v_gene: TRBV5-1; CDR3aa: CASSSSTGLNYGYTF; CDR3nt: TGCGCCAGCAGCTCGTCGACAGGCCTTAACTATGGCTACACCTTC
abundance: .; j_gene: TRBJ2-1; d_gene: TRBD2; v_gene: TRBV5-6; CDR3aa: CASSLGLAGASNEQFF; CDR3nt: TGTGCCAGCAGCTTGGGACTAGCGGGAGCGTCCAATGAGCAGTTCTTC
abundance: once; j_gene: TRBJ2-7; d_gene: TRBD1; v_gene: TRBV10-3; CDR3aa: CAISGGQMYEQYF; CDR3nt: TGTGCCATCAGTGGGGGACAGATGTACGAGCAGTACTTC
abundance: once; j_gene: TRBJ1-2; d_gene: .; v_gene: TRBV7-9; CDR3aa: CASSLSRTSNYGYTF; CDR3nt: TGTGCCAGCAGCTTATCACGGACATCAAACTATGGCTACACCTTC
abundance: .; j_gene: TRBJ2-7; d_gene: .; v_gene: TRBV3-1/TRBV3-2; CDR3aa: CASSQDRGPVEQYF; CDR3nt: TGTGCCAGCAGCCAAGATCGTGGGCCGGTCGAGCAGTACTTC
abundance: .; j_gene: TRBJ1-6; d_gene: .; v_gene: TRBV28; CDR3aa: CASTPYQGLGGSYNSPLHF; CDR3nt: TGTGCCAGCACCCCTTATCAGGGCCTGGGTGGCTCCTATAATTCACCCCTCCACTTT
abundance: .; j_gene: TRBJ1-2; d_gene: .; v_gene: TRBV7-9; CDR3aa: CASSLLSGYTF; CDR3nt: TGTGCCAGCAGCTTACTCTCTGGCTACACCTTC
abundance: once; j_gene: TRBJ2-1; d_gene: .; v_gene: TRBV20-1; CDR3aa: CSAPRGLAVFF; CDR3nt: TGCAGTGCCCCCAGGGGGCTAGCGGTGTTCTTC
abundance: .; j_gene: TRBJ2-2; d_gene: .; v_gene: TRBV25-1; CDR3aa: CASSVQSGTGELFF; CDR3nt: TGTGCCAGCAGTGTACAATCGGGGACCGGGGAGCTGTTTTTT
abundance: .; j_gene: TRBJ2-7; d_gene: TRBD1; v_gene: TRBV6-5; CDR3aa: CASNQQGASYEQYF; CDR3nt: TGTGCCAGCAACCAACAGGGGGCTTCCTACGAGCAGTACTTC
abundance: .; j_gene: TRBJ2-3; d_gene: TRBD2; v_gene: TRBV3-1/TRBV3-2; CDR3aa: CASSQDRLAGFDTQYF; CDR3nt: TGTGCCAGCAGCCAAGATCGACTAGCGGGATTTGATACGCAGTATTTT
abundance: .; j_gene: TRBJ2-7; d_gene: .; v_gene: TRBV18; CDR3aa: CASSPPQGPYYEQYF; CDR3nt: TGTGCCAGCTCACCACCCCAGGGGCCCTACTACGAGCAGTACTTC
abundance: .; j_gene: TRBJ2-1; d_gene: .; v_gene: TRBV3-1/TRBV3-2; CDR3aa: CASSPVRIGSDNEQFF; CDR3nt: TGTGCCAGCAGCCCCGTGAGAATCGGCAGCGACAATGAGCAGTTCTTC
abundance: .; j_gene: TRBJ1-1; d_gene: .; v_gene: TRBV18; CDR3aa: CASSPRNTRAHTEAFF; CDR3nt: TGTGCCAGCTCACCACGTAACACCAGGGCCCACACTGAAGCTTTCTTT
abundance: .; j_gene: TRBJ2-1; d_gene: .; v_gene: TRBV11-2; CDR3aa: CASSLETAGINEQFF; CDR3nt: TGTGCCAGCAGCTTAGAGACGGCGGGAATCAATGAGCAGTTCTTC
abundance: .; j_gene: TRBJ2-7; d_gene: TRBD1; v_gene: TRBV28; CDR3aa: CASSSPGGWEQYF; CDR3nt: TGTGCCAGCAGTTCTCCAGGGGGCTGGGAGCAGTACTTC
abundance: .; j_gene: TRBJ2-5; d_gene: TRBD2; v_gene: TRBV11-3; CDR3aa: CASSLLAGGLETQYF; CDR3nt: TGTGCCAGCAGCTTATTAGCGGGAGGGTTAGAGACCCAGTACTTC
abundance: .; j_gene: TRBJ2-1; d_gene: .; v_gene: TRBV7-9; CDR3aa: CASSLASGRGYNEQFF; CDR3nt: TGTGCCAGCAGCTTAGCATCGGGCCGGGGGTACAATGAGCAGTTCTTC
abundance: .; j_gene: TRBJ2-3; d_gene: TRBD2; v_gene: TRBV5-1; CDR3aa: CASSPGTSSDTQYF; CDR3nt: TGCGCCAGCAGCCCTGGGACTAGCTCTGATACGCAGTATTTT
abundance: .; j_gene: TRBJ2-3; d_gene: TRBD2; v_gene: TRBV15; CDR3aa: CATSRVLAGGGDTQYF; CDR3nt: TGTGCCACCAGCAGAGTTCTAGCGGGAGGCGGAGATACGCAGTATTTT
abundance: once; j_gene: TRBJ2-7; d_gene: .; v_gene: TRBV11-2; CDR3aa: CASSLDKNRAYEQYF; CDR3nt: TGTGCCAGCAGCTTAGATAAGAACAGAGCCTACGAGCAGTACTTC
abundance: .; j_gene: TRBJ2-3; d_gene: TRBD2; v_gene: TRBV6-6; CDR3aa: CASTNGLAGGTDTQYF; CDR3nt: TGTGCCAGCACCAACGGGCTAGCGGGAGGCACAGATACGCAGTATTTT
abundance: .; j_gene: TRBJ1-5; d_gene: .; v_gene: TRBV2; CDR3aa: CASSGRGRGQPQHF; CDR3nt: TGTGCCAGCAGTGGGAGGGGGAGGGGGCAGCCCCAGCATTTT
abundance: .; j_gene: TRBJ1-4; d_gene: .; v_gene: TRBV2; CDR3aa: CASTGTLATNEKLFF; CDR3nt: TGTGCCAGTACCGGGACACTAGCAACTAATGAAAAACTGTTTTTT
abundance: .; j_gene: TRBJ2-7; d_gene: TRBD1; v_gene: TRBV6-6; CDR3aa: CASSPRGQGGEQYF; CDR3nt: TGTGCCAGCAGTCCACGCGGACAGGGGGGGGAGCAGTACTTC